A selection of T cell receptor beta chains follows, all from one sample in a study of blood T cell repertoires in COVID-19. Some clones are missing from TCRdb's copy, which holds only in-frame ones; the method was immunoSEQ multiplex PCR. The table shows about 69,000 clones, with about four fifths occurring only once. The sequencing input was peripheral blood. These receptors came from a woman of 80 years or more with acute or convalescent COVID-19. The CDR3 runs from the conserved cysteine through the conserved F or W. A D gene is named only where the DNA matches it firmly. Clone size is not always given. Where it is, it says once, few, many or a class for expanded clones.

len: 16
v_gene: TRBV5-1
abundance: -
d_gene: TRBD1
j_gene: TRBJ2-5
CDR3nt: TGCGCCAGCAGCCCTGTAAGGGGGCTCGGCCAAGAGACCCAGTACTTC
CDR3aa: CASSPVRGLGQETQYF

len: 15
v_gene: TRBV5-1
abundance: -
d_gene: TRBD2
j_gene: TRBJ2-3
CDR3nt: TGCGCCAGCAGCTTTAGCGGGGGGGCCGAGTATACGCAGTATTTT
CDR3aa: CASSFSGGAEYTQYF

len: 15
v_gene: TRBV19
abundance: -
d_gene: TRBD1
j_gene: TRBJ1-1
CDR3nt: TGTGCCAGTAGTATAGGGAGGGGGCGCGAGACTGAAGCTTTCTTT
CDR3aa: CASSIGRGRETEAFF

len: 14
v_gene: TRBV7-8
abundance: -
d_gene: -
j_gene: TRBJ1-3
CDR3nt: TGTGCCAGCAGCTTAGATATCTCTGGAAACACCATATATTTT
CDR3aa: CASSLDISGNTIYF

len: 12
v_gene: TRBV9
abundance: -
d_gene: -
j_gene: TRBJ2-1
CDR3nt: TGTGCCAGCAGCGTAGGCGGCCATGAGCAGTTCTTC
CDR3aa: CASSVGGHEQFF

len: 12
v_gene: TRBV3-1/TRBV3-2
abundance: -
d_gene: -
j_gene: TRBJ2-7
CDR3nt: TGTGCCAGCAGTCTCGGGGCGGGGGAGCAGTACTTC
CDR3aa: CASSLGAGEQYF

len: 14
v_gene: TRBV14
abundance: -
d_gene: TRBD1
j_gene: TRBJ2-7
CDR3nt: TGTGCCAGCAGCTCGCAGGGGGTGTACTACGAGCAGTACTTC
CDR3aa: CASSSQGVYYEQYF

len: 15
v_gene: TRBV18
abundance: -
d_gene: TRBD1
j_gene: TRBJ2-2
CDR3nt: TGTGCCAGCTCACGAGGACAGGAGAACACCGGGGAGCTGTTTTTT
CDR3aa: CASSRGQENTGELFF

len: 15
v_gene: TRBV7-8
abundance: -
d_gene: -
j_gene: TRBJ1-2
CDR3nt: TGTGCCAGCAGCTCCCTCATACAGGGAAACTATGGCTACACCTTC
CDR3aa: CASSSLIQGNYGYTF

len: 14
v_gene: TRBV2
abundance: -
d_gene: TRBD1
j_gene: TRBJ1-2
CDR3nt: TGTGCCAGCATCACGACAGGGGAGGTCTATGGCTACACCTTC
CDR3aa: CASITTGEVYGYTF

len: 15
v_gene: TRBV4-1
abundance: -
d_gene: -
j_gene: TRBJ1-1
CDR3nt: TGCGCCAGCAGCCAAGTGTCACGTAGAGACACTGAAGCTTTCTTT
CDR3aa: CASSQVSRRDTEAFF

len: 14
v_gene: TRBV2
abundance: -
d_gene: TRBD1
j_gene: TRBJ1-2
CDR3nt: TGTGCCAGCACTATGATACAGGGGGGAGATGGCTACACCTTC
CDR3aa: CASTMIQGGDGYTF

len: 13
v_gene: TRBV29-1
abundance: -
d_gene: -
j_gene: TRBJ1-5
CDR3nt: TGCAGCGTCTCGGAGGCGGCTGATCAGCCCCAGCATTTT
CDR3aa: CSVSEAADQPQHF

len: 15
v_gene: TRBV3-1/TRBV3-2
abundance: -
d_gene: TRBD2
j_gene: TRBJ2-1
CDR3nt: TGTGCCAGCAGTCGCGGGACTAGCGGATACAATGAGCAGTTCTTC
CDR3aa: CASSRGTSGYNEQFF

len: 15
v_gene: TRBV12-5
abundance: -
d_gene: TRBD1
j_gene: TRBJ1-2
CDR3nt: TGTGCTAGTGGTTTGGTAGAGACAGGGAGCTATGGCTACACCTTC
CDR3aa: CASGLVETGSYGYTF

len: 13
v_gene: TRBV3-1/TRBV3-2
abundance: -
d_gene: -
j_gene: TRBJ1-1
CDR3nt: TGTGCCAGCAGCCAAGATCTTTGGGGGGGTGCTTTCTTT
CDR3aa: CASSQDLWGGAFF

len: 18
v_gene: TRBV5-6
abundance: medium-sized
d_gene: -
j_gene: TRBJ1-6
CDR3nt: TGTGCCAGCAGCTTGGATAGGACATCAAGCTCCTATAATTCACCCCTCCACTTT
CDR3aa: CASSLDRTSSSYNSPLHF

len: 14
v_gene: TRBV5-6
abundance: few
d_gene: -
j_gene: TRBJ1-1
CDR3nt: TGTGCCAGCAGCCTAGGGGTAATAGATGCTGAAGCTTTCTTT
CDR3aa: CASSLGVIDAEAFF

len: 13
v_gene: TRBV6-1
abundance: -
d_gene: TRBD1
j_gene: TRBJ2-7
CDR3nt: TGTGCCAGCAGTGAAAGAAGTGAACAGGGGCGAAGCTTC
CDR3aa: CASSERSEQGRSF

len: 13
v_gene: TRBV14
abundance: few
d_gene: -
j_gene: TRBJ1-1
CDR3nt: TGTGCCAGCAGCCAAGAAAAGGGGGCTGAAGCTTTCTTT
CDR3aa: CASSQEKGAEAFF

len: 19
v_gene: TRBV21-1
abundance: -
d_gene: -
j_gene: TRBJ1-1
CDR3nt: TGTGCCAGCAGCAATTACATCAGGACAGGGATTCGGAGAAACACTGAAGCTTTCTTT
CDR3aa: CASSNYIRTGIRRNTEAFF

len: 16
v_gene: TRBV3-1/TRBV3-2
abundance: -
d_gene: TRBD2
j_gene: TRBJ2-3
CDR3nt: TGTGCCAGCAGCCACTCGACTAGCGGGGGAGAATATACGCAGTATTTT
CDR3aa: CASSHSTSGGEYTQYF

len: 15
v_gene: TRBV5-1
abundance: -
d_gene: TRBD1
j_gene: TRBJ1-1
CDR3nt: TGCGCCAGCAGTTCCAGACAGGGCGGAGGCACTGAAGCTTTCTTT
CDR3aa: CASSSRQGGGTEAFF

len: 12
v_gene: TRBV5-1
abundance: -
d_gene: -
j_gene: TRBJ2-3
CDR3nt: TGCGCCAGCAGCTTGCCGGGGGATACGCAGTATTTT
CDR3aa: CASSLPGDTQYF

len: 15
v_gene: TRBV7-6
abundance: few
d_gene: -
j_gene: TRBJ2-7
CDR3nt: TGTGCCAGCAGCTTAGAAACTAGCTTTTCCTACGAGCAGTACTTC
CDR3aa: CASSLETSFSYEQYF

len: 18
v_gene: TRBV11-3
abundance: -
d_gene: TRBD2
j_gene: TRBJ2-6
CDR3nt: TGTGCCAGCAGCTTTACTAGCGGGGGGTTATCTGGGGCCAACGTCCTGACTTTC
CDR3aa: CASSFTSGGLSGANVLTF

len: 15
v_gene: TRBV4-2
abundance: -
d_gene: -
j_gene: TRBJ2-5
CDR3nt: TGTGCCAGCAGCCAAGCTAGCCTACCTCAAGAGACCCAGTACTTC
CDR3aa: CASSQASLPQETQYF

len: 14
v_gene: TRBV7-9
abundance: -
d_gene: -
j_gene: TRBJ1-5
CDR3nt: TGTGCCAGCAGCTCTACAGGGTCGGATCAGCCCCAGCATTTT
CDR3aa: CASSSTGSDQPQHF

len: 16
v_gene: TRBV7-2
abundance: -
d_gene: -
j_gene: TRBJ1-3
CDR3nt: TGTGCCAGCAGCACGTGGGGGGGGGCGGCTGGAAACACCATATATTTT
CDR3aa: CASSTWGGAAGNTIYF

len: 16
v_gene: TRBV1
abundance: -
d_gene: -
j_gene: TRBJ2-2
CDR3nt: TGCACCAGCAGCCAAAATACAGGGGGTGACACCGGGGAGCTGTTTTTT
CDR3aa: CTSSQNTGGDTGELFF

len: 14
v_gene: TRBV11-2
abundance: -
d_gene: -
j_gene: TRBJ2-2
CDR3nt: TGTGCCAGCAGCGGTTTAAGGGGGACCGGGGAGCTGTTTTTT
CDR3aa: CASSGLRGTGELFF